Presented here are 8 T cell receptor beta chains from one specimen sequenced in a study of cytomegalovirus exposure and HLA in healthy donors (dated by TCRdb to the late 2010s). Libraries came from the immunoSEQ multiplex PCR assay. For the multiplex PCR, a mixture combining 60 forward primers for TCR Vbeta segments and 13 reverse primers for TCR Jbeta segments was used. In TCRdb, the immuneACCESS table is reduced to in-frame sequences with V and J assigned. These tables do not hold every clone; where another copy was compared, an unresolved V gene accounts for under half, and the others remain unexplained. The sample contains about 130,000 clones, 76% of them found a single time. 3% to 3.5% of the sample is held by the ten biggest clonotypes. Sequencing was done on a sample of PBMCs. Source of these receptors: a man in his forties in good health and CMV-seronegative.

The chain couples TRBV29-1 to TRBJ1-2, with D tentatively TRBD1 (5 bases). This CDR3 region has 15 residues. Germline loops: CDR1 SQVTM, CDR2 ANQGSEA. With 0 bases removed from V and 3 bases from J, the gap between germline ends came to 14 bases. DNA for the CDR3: TGCAGCGTTGAAGATCGGCCAGGGTCCCACTATGGCTACACCTTC. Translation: CSVEDRPGSHYGYTF.

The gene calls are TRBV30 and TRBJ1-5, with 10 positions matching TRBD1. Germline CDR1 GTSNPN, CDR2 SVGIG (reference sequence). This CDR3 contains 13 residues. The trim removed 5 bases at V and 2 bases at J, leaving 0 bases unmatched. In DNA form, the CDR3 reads TGTGCCTGGGACAGGGGGCGCAATCAGCCCCAGCATTTT. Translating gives CAWDRGRNQPQHF.

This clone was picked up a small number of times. The CDR3 spells CASSQDSLSSYNEQFF. The CDR3 region has the DNA TGCGCCAGCAGCCAAGATTCACTGAGCTCCTACAATGAGCAGTTCTTC. The chain employs TRBV4-3 and TRBJ2-1; D unclear. V lost 0 bases to trimming and J lost 0 bases, with 9 bases between them. This CDR3 has 16 residues. The V gene's germline CDR1 is LGHNA and CDR2 YSLEER.

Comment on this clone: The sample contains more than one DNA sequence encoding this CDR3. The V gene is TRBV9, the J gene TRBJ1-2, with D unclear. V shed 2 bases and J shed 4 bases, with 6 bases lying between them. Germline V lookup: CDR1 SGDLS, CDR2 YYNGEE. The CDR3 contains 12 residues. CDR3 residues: CASSVEGYGYTF. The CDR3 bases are TGTGCCAGCAGCGTTGAGGGCTATGGCTACACCTTC.

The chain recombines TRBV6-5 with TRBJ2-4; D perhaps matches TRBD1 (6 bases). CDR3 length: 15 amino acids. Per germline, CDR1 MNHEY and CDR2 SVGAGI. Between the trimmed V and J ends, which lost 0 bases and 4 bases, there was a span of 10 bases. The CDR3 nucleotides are TGTGCCAGCAGTTACTCGTCCCAGGGGAAAAACATTCAGTACTTC. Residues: CASSYSSQGKNIQYF.

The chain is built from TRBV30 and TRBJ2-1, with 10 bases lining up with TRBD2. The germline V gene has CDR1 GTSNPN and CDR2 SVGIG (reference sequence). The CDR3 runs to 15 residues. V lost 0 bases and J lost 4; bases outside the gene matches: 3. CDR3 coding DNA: TGTGCCTGGAGTGTAGCGGGAGGGGCATACAATGAGCAGTTCTTC. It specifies CAWSVAGGAYNEQFF. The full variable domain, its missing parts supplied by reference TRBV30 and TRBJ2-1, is SQTIHQWPATLVQPVGSPLSLECTVEGTSNPNLYWYRQAAGRGLQLLFYSVGIGQISSEVPQNLSASRPQDRQFILSSKKLLLSDSGFYLCAWSVAGGAYNEQFFGPGTRLTVL.

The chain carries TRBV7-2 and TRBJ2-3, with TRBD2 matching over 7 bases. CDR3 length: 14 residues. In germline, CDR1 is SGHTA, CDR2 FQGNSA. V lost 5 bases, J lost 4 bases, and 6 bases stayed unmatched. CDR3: CASSSGLVPDTQYF. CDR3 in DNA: TGTGCCAGCAGCAGTGGACTAGTTCCAGATACGCAGTATTTT. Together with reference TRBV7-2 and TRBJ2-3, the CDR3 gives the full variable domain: GAGVSQSPSNKVTEKGKDVELRCDPISGHTALYWYRQSLGQGLEFLIYFQGNSAPDKSGLPSDRFSAERTGGSVSTLTIQRTQQEDSAVYLCASSSGLVPDTQYFGPGTRLTVL.

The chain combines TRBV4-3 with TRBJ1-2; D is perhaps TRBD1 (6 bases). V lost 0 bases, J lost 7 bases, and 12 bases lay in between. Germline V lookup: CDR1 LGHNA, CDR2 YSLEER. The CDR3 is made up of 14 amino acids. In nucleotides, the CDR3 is TGCGCCAGCAGCCAAGATCGTCCCAGGGGTGGCTACACCTTC. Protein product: CASSQDRPRGGYTF.